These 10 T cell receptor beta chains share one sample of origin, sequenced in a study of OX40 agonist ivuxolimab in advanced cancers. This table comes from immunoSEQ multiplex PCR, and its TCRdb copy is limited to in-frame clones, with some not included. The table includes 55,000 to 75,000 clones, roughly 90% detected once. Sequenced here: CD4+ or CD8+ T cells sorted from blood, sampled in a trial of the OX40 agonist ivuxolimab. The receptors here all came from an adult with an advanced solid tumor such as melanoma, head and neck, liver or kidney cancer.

This chain's CDR3 is CAWSPQPNTEAFF. As DNA, the CDR3 is TGTGCCTGGAGTCCCCAGCCTAACACTGAAGCTTTCTTT. The chain uses TRBV30 and TRBJ1-1, with D hard to call. Germline CDR1 GTSNPN, CDR2 SVGIG (reference sequence). V was trimmed by 2 bases and J by 2 bases, leaving 9 bases between them. The CDR3 totals 13 residues.

In DNA form, the CDR3 reads TGTGCCAGCACCTCCATGAACACTGAAGCTTTCTTT. This translates into CASTSMNTEAFF. The J gene is TRBJ1-1, the V gene TRBV6-1; D unresolved. The CDR3 runs 12 residues. V gave up 7 bases and J gave up 0 bases, with 6 bases separating them. In germline, CDR1 is MNHNS, CDR2 SASEGT.

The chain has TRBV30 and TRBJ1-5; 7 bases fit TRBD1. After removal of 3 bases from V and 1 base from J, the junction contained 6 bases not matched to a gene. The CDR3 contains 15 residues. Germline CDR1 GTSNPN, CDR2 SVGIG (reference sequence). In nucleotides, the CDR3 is TGTGCCTGGAGCGCCGGGACAGTAAGCAATCAGCCCCAGCATTTT. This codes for CAWSAGTVSNQPQHF.

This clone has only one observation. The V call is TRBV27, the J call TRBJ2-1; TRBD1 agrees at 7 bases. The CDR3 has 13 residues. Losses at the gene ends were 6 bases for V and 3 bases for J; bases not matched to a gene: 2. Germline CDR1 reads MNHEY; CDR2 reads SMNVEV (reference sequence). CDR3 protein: CASRRTGYNEQFF. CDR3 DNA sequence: TGTGCCAGCAGACGGACAGGCTACAATGAGCAGTTCTTC.

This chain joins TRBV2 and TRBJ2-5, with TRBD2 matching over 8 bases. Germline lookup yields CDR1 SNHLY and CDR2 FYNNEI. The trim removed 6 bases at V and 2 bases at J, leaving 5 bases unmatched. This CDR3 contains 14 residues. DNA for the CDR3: TGTGCCAGCAGGGGGGCGGGAGGACAAGAGACCCAGTACTTC. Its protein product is CASRGAGGQETQYF.

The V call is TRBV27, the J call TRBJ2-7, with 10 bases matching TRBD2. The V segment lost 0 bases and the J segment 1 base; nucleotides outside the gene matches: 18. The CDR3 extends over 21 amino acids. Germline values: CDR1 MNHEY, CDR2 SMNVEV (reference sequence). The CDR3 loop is CASSLSRRASGSPARSYEQYF. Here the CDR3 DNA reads TGTGCCAGCAGTTTATCGAGACGGGCTAGCGGGAGCCCGGCTCGGTCCTACGAGCAGTACTTC.

The DNA for the CDR3 is TGTGCCATCTGCGCAGGACAAACAACTAATGAAAAACTGTTTTTT. Translating gives CAICAGQTTNEKLFF. The chain couples TRBV10-3 to TRBJ1-4, with D possibly TRBD1 on 5 matching bases. V was trimmed by 8 bases and J by 0 bases, leaving 13 bases between them. Germline V gene sequence: CDR1 ENHRY, CDR2 SYGVKD. CDR3 size: 15 residues.

The CDR3 protein is CASSQDVNTEAFF. The CDR3 DNA reads as TGTGCCAGCAGCCAAGATGTGAACACTGAAGCTTTCTTT. The V call is TRBV14, the J call TRBJ1-1; D remains unclear. Germline CDR1 is SGHDN and CDR2 is FVKESK. V dropped 0 bases and J dropped 0 bases, with 2 bases sitting between them. The CDR3 length is 13 residues.

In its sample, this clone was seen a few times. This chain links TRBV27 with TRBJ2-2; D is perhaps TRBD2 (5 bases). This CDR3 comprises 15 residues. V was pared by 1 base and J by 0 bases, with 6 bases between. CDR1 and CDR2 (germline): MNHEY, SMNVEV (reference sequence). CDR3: CASSLYGTNTGELFF. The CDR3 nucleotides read TGTGCCAGCAGTTTATACGGGACGAACACCGGGGAGCTGTTTTTT.

This CDR3 reads CASRQTGGTGGYTF. In nucleotides, the CDR3 is TGTGCCAGTAGGCAAACAGGGGGCACAGGTGGCTACACCTTC. The V call is TRBV19, the J call TRBJ1-2; 9 nucleotides line up with TRBD1. The length of the CDR3 is 14 residues. V lost 6 bases and J lost 7; bases outside the gene matches: 9. Germline loops: CDR1 LNHDA, CDR2 SQIVND (reference sequence).